The 26 T cell receptor beta chains presented below share a single source sample, sequenced in a study of blood T cell repertoires in COVID-19. Profiled with immunoSEQ multiplex PCR; TCRdb holds only in-frame clones, not every one. The sample records tens of thousands of clones, around 90% being singletons. The sequenced sample consisted of peripheral blood. The receptors come from a woman between 50 and 59 years old with active or convalescent COVID-19.

The chain combines TRBV27 with TRBJ1-5; 11 bases agree with TRBD1. Germline CDR1 reads MNHEY; CDR2 reads SMNVEV (reference sequence). The CDR3 totals 17 residues. With 5 bases clipped from V and 3 bases from J, the junction kept 9 bases outside the gene matches. CDR3 in amino acids: CASSLNGQGADNQPQHF. The CDR3 DNA is TGTGCCAGCAGTCTAAACGGACAGGGGGCAGACAATCAGCCCCAGCATTTT.

This chain connects TRBV3-1 (or the pseudogene TRBV3-2) to TRBJ1-2; D is uncertain. The germline V and J ends were trimmed by 3 bases and 0 bases, with 8 bases remaining between them. The CDR3 has 14 amino acids. CDR1 is LGHDT, CDR2 YNNKEL, per germline (reference sequence). The DNA of the CDR3 is TGTGCCAGCAGCCATAGGACTGCTAACTATGGCTACACCTTC. Its protein product is CASSHRTANYGYTF.

The chain employs TRBV12-5 and TRBJ2-6; TRBD2 is a possible D gene (5 bases). Germline CDR1 reads LGHNT; CDR2 reads FRNRAP. Trimming removed 0 bases at V and 0 bases at J, with 15 bases between. This CDR3 comprises 19 residues. The CDR3 loop is CASGLVRIGRGSGANVLTF. The CDR3, as DNA: TGTGCTAGTGGTTTGGTTAGAATCGGACGGGGCTCTGGGGCCAACGTCCTGACTTTC.

The V gene is TRBV30, the J gene TRBJ1-1; D remains unclear. The germline gives CDR1 GTSNPN, CDR2 SVGIG (reference sequence). The germline V and J ends were trimmed by 0 bases and 1 base, with 12 bases remaining between them. This CDR3 has 15 amino acids. CDR3 nucleotide sequence: TGTGCCTGGAGTGTACCCCGGCCGGGGAACACTGAAGCTTTCTTT. Its translation: CAWSVPRPGNTEAFF.

The chain has TRBV28 and TRBJ2-6; TRBD1 aligns across 8 bases. This CDR3 has 16 residues. Germline V CDR1 and CDR2: MDHEN, SYDVKM. Germline trimming cut 6 bases from V and 4 bases from J; bases unmatched to any gene: 8. The CDR3 loop is CASRGQGPSGANVLTF. The CDR3 nucleotides are TGTGCCAGCAGAGGACAGGGCCCCTCCGGGGCCAACGTCCTGACTTTC.

With respect to this clone: The sample holds other DNA sequences that translate to the same CDR3. This chain joins TRBV20-1 and TRBJ1-1; perhaps TRBD1 as D (6 bases). The V gene lost 5 bases and the J gene lost 6 bases, with 10 bases spanning the gap. The CDR3 totals 11 residues. The germline gives CDR1 DFQATT, CDR2 SNEGSKA (reference sequence). The CDR3 coding sequence is TGCAGTGCTCGGGACATCCCTGAAGCTTTCTTT. This translates into CSARDIPEAFF.

J is TRBJ2-2 and V is TRBV19, with 7 bases fitting TRBD1. With 3 bases clipped from V and 4 bases from J, the junction kept 5 bases outside the gene matches. The CDR3 length is 15 residues. Germline V gives CDR1 LNHDA, CDR2 SQIVND (reference sequence). CDR3 coding DNA: TGTGCCAGTAGTATGAGGCCAGGGGGCACCGGGGAGCTGTTTTTT. It is translated as CASSMRPGGTGELFF. Drawing the rest from reference TRBV19 and TRBJ2-2, the complete variable domain is DGGITQSPKYLFRKEGQNVTLSCEQNLNHDAMYWYRQDPGQGLRLIYYSQIVNDFQKGDIAEGYSVSREKKESFPLTVTSAQKNPTAFYLCASSMRPGGTGELFFGEGSRLTVL.

In nucleotides, the CDR3 is TGTGCCAGCAGCGACCCTAGCGGGGCAACAGATACGCAGTATTTT. This encodes CASSDPSGATDTQYF. This chain links TRBV6-2 or TRBV6-3 with TRBJ2-3; 9 bases map to TRBD2. The CDR3 runs 15 residues. V shed 6 bases and J 3 bases; nucleotides not matched to a gene: 7. Germline CDR1 reads MNHEY; CDR2 reads SVGEGT.

The rearrangement joins TRBV3-1 (or the pseudogene TRBV3-2) to TRBJ2-3; the match to TRBD2 covers 9 bases. Germline assignment: CDR1 LGHDT and CDR2 YNNKEL (reference sequence). The V gene end was trimmed by 5 bases and the J gene end by 4 bases; junction bases not matched to a gene: 10. The CDR3 sequence is 16 residues long. CDR3 DNA: TGTGCCAGCAGCTCTAAGCGGGGGGCTAGTTCAGATACGCAGTATTTT. Translating gives CASSSKRGASSDTQYF.

The rearrangement joins TRBV19 to TRBJ1-1, with D unresolved. CDR3 size: 13 residues. In germline, CDR1 is LNHDA, CDR2 SQIVND (reference sequence). V lost 3 bases to trimming and J lost 5 bases, with 10 bases between them. The chain's CDR3 is CASSIRRETEAFF. The CDR3 DNA reads as TGTGCCAGTAGTATCAGGAGGGAGACTGAAGCTTTCTTT.

The V and J genes are TRBV19 and TRBJ1-1; the match to TRBD1 covers 7 bases. V was clipped by 4 bases and J by 5 bases; unmatched bases: 10. The CDR3 is made up of 15 amino acids. The germline gives CDR1 LNHDA, CDR2 SQIVND (reference sequence). For the CDR3, the DNA is TGTGCCAGTAGTACACCTCAGGACAGGATAACTGAAGCTTTCTTT. Protein product: CASSTPQDRITEAFF. The variable domain in full, with the rest retrieved from reference TRBV19 and TRBJ1-1, is DGGITQSPKYLFRKEGQNVTLSCEQNLNHDAMYWYRQDPGQGLRLIYYSQIVNDFQKGDIAEGYSVSREKKESFPLTVTSAQKNPTAFYLCASSTPQDRITEAFFGQGTRLTVV.

The rearrangement uses TRBV10-3 and TRBJ2-3, with 9 bases aligning to TRBD2. The trim removed 6 bases at V and 1 base at J, leaving 2 bases unmatched. Per the germline V gene, CDR1 is ENHRY and CDR2 is SYGVKD. The CDR3 loop spans 14 amino acids. DNA of the CDR3: TGTGCCATCAGGGCTAGCGGGGGCACAGATACGCAGTATTTT. Translating it yields CAIRASGGTDTQYF.

The chain joins TRBV9 to TRBJ1-1; no definite D call. V was pared by 1 base and J by 9 bases, with 16 bases between. Germline V gene sequence: CDR1 SGDLS, CDR2 YYNGEE. CDR3 size: 14 residues. The CDR3 protein is CASSVTAEGGKAFF. In DNA form, the CDR3 reads TGTGCCAGCAGCGTAACTGCTGAGGGAGGGAAAGCTTTCTTT.

V usage is TRBV4-3 and J usage is TRBJ1-2; D is ambiguous. This CDR3 is built from 16 residues. The V gene lost 1 base and the J gene lost 5 bases, with 17 bases spanning the gap. Germline-derived CDR1 and CDR2 are LGHNA and YSLEER. The CDR3, as DNA: TGCGCCAGCAGCCAAGCTTACCCGGAAGGAGGATATGGCTACACCTTC. Residues: CASSQAYPEGGYGYTF.

The CDR3 sequence: CASSLTGIPNEKLFF. The CDR3 nucleotides read TGTGCCAGCAGCTTGACAGGGATCCCTAATGAAAAACTGTTTTTT. This chain links TRBV7-9 with TRBJ1-4, with TRBD1 matching 7 bases. This CDR3 has 15 amino acids. CDR1 and CDR2 (germline): SEHNR, FQNEAQ (reference sequence). With V trimmed by 3 bases and J by 3 bases, 4 bases remained unmatched.

This clone was recorded once. The chain uses TRBV29-1 and TRBJ2-5; D possibly corresponds to TRBD1 (7 bases). The CDR3 contains 13 residues. V was shortened by 1 base and J by 5 bases, with 11 bases between the two germline ends. CDR1 is SQVTM, CDR2 ANQGSEA, per germline. CDR3 DNA: TGCAGCGTTGAAGTTGCAGGGGGGGAGACCCAGTACTTC. It encodes CSVEVAGGETQYF.

The V and J genes are TRBV5-5 and TRBJ1-2, with D possibly TRBD1 on 6 matching bases. The CDR3 loop spans 16 amino acids. V was pared by 4 bases and J by 1 base, with 17 bases between. Germline assignment: CDR1 SGHKS and CDR2 YYEKEE (reference sequence). For the CDR3, the DNA is TGTGCCAGCAGCCCGACAGGCCCCATACTTAACTATGGCTACACCTTC. Translation gives CASSPTGPILNYGYTF.

The chain recombines TRBV24-1 with TRBJ2-2, with TRBD1 matching over 11 bases. V shed 3 bases, J shed 9 bases, and the junction held 5 bases outside the gene matches. The CDR3 covers 15 residues. CDR1 is KGHDR and CDR2 is SFDVKD in the germline V gene. This CDR3 reads CATSDPGQGVRELFF. The DNA for the CDR3 is TGTGCCACCAGTGATCCGGGACAGGGGGTCAGGGAGCTGTTTTTT.

The V gene is TRBV19, the J gene TRBJ1-4, with 7 bases lining up with TRBD1. CDR3 length: 15 residues. Germline V lookup: CDR1 LNHDA, CDR2 SQIVND (reference sequence). With 6 bases clipped from V and 7 bases from J, the junction kept 11 bases outside the gene matches. CDR3 region: CASSQSTGYIEKLFF. The CDR3 nucleotides are TGTGCCAGTAGCCAATCGACAGGGTACATTGAAAAACTGTTTTTT.

The chain combines TRBV19 with TRBJ1-4, with D perhaps TRBD1 (5 bases). Trimming pared 5 bases from V and 0 bases from J, leaving 13 bases between. Germline CDR1 reads LNHDA; CDR2 reads SQIVND (reference sequence). The CDR3 contains 16 residues. CDR3 protein: CASSYSGVTTNEKLFF. CDR3 nucleotide sequence: TGTGCCAGTAGTTACTCGGGGGTAACAACTAATGAAAAACTGTTTTTT.

The J gene is TRBJ2-7, the V gene TRBV5-6, with D possibly TRBD2 on 7 matching bases. CDR1 is SGHDT, CDR2 YYEEEE, per germline. Between the trimmed V and J ends, which lost 4 bases and 7 bases, there was a span of 18 bases. This CDR3 has 14 residues. CDR3 residues: CASSGEDSGEEQYF. The CDR3 nucleotides are TGTGCCAGCAGCGGGGAGGACAGCGGGGAAGAGCAGTACTTC.

The chain is built from TRBV30 and TRBJ1-2; D remains unclear. V was cut by 0 bases and J by 6 bases, with 11 bases left in between. The CDR3 spans 13 residues. Per the germline V gene, CDR1 is GTSNPN and CDR2 is SVGIG (reference sequence). CDR3 in amino acids: CAWSVLRANGYTF. As DNA, the CDR3 is TGTGCCTGGAGTGTACTGAGGGCGAATGGCTACACCTTC. Drawing the rest from reference TRBV30 and TRBJ1-2, the complete variable domain is SQTIHQWPATLVQPVGSPLSLECTVEGTSNPNLYWYRQAAGRGLQLLFYSVGIGQISSEVPQNLSASRPQDRQFILSSKKLLLSDSGFYLCAWSVLRANGYTFGSGTRLTVV.

The V and J genes are TRBV7-2 and TRBJ1-2; D is uncertain. Germline V lookup: CDR1 SGHTA, CDR2 FQGNSA. V lost 6 bases, J lost 7 bases, and 21 bases lay in between. The CDR3 contains 15 residues. Here the CDR3 reads CASSQMADGLGGYTF. As DNA, the CDR3 is TGTGCCAGCAGTCAAATGGCGGATGGTCTTGGTGGCTACACCTTC.

V is TRBV14 and J is TRBJ1-1; the match to TRBD1 covers 7 bases. The J segment lost 0 bases and the V segment lost 3 bases, leaving 16 bases of the junction unmatched. In germline, CDR1 is SGHDN, CDR2 FVKESK. There are 19 residues in the CDR3. CDR3 nucleotides: TGTGCCAGCAGCCATACGTTGGACAGGATCCGATTAATGAACACTGAAGCTTTCTTT. Translated: CASSHTLDRIRLMNTEAFF.

The chain has TRBV27 and TRBJ1-1; D ambiguous. The CDR3 totals 13 residues. V dropped 6 bases and J dropped 0 bases, with 8 bases sitting between them. CDR1 MNHEY and CDR2 SMNVEV come from the germline V gene (reference sequence). The CDR3 loop is CASRLTMNTEAFF. CDR3 bases: TGTGCCAGCAGACTTACCATGAACACTGAAGCTTTCTTT.

The chain joins TRBV7-6 to TRBJ1-4; 10 bases align to TRBD1. Unmatched junction bases numbered 13, after V lost 5 bases and J lost 4 bases. The CDR3 loop spans 18 amino acids. Germline-derived CDR1 and CDR2 are SGHVS and FNYEAQ. DNA of the CDR3: TGTGCCAGCAGCACCAGCCTGACAGGGGGCGGTTTTAATGAAAAACTGTTTTTT. This gives the protein CASSTSLTGGGFNEKLFF.